This T cell receptor (beta chain) was captured in a study of blood T cells in healthy people across ages. Only a few counts were recorded for this clonotype. Next came a second PCR, run for about 6 to 11 cycles, which used a sample-barcoded 5' primer along with a J-beta primer mix. A template-switch adaptor that had 12 random nucleotides put a tag on each cDNA molecule. MiXCR was run by TCRdb on the 5' RACE reads, yielding one entry per CDR3 protein. The table shows approximately 820,000 distinct CDR3 sequences, with around 43% occurring only once. Specimen: blood. This TCR derives from a man in his sixties in good health.

The CDR3 is CASSLAAGDDTQYF. For the CDR3, the DNA is TGCGCCAGCAGCTTGGCGGCAGGGGACGATACGCAGTATTTT. The genes are TRBV5-1 and TRBJ2-3, with D perhaps matching TRBD1 (6 bases). Germline-derived CDR1 and CDR2 are SGHRS and YFSETQ. CDR3 length: 14 amino acids. V dropped 0 bases and J dropped 6 bases, with 11 bases sitting between them.